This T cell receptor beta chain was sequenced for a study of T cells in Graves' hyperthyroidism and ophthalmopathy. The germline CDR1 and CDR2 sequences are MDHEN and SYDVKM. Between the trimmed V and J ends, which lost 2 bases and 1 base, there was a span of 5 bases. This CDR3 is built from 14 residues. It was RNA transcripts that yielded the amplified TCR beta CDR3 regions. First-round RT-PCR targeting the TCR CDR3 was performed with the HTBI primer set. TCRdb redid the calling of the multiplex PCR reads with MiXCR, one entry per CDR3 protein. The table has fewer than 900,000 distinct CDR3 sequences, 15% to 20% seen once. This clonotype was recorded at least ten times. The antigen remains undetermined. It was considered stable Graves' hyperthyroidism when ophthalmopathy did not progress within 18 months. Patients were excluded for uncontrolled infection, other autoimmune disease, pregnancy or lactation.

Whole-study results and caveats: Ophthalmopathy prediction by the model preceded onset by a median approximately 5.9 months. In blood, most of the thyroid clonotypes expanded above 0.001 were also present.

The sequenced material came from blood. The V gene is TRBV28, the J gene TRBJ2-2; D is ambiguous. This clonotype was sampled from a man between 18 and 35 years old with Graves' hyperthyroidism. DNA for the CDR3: TGTGCCAGCAGTTTAAGGCTGAACACCGGGGAGCTGTTTTTT. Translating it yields CASSLRLNTGELFF. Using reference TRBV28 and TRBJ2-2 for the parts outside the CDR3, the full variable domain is DVKVTQSSRYLVKRTGEKVFLECVQDMDHENMFWYRQDPGLGLRLIYFSYDVKMKEKGDIPEGYSVSREKKERFSLILESASTNQTSMYLCASSLRLNTGELFFGEGSRLTVL.